This T cell receptor (beta chain) was documented in a study of blood T cell repertoires in COVID-19. Study at large: Samples representing acute and convalescent COVID-19 were sourced from the United States, Italy and Spain.

Clones were read by immunoSEQ multiplex PCR, and TCRdb kept only the in-frame ones, dropping some. The data show 110,000 to 150,000 clones, over 80% seen once. There are 14 residues in the CDR3. V lost 4 bases, J lost 0 bases, and 10 bases lay in between. Germline assignment: CDR1 WSHSY and CDR2 SAAADI. The study recruited people aged about 18 to 95 years across approximately 25 US areas. Sequencing was done on a sample of PBMCs or T cells enriched from blood (not recorded which). The TCR sequence derives from a woman aged 40 to 50 who had recovered from COVID-19. This sequence joins TRBV10-2 and TRBJ2-7; D is ambiguous. CDR3: CASSVAHGSYEQYF. CDR3 bases: TGCGCCAGCAGTGTAGCCCACGGCTCCTACGAGCAGTACTTC.